The T cell receptor (beta chain) under discussion was sequenced for a study of T cell responses to AZD1222 COVID-19 vaccine. Study-level findings and limits: An increase in Spike-specific TCR breadth and depth was observed after two AZD1222 doses.

With V trimmed by 3 bases and J by 0 bases, 3 bases remained unmatched. The germline CDR1 and CDR2 sequences are KGHSH and LQKENI. The CDR3 is 15 amino acids. TCRdb keeps only in-frame clones here, not all; method: immunoSEQ multiplex PCR. The table shows around 87,000 clones, with 85% to 90% occurring only once. Worth noting for this clone: Its target is not known.

The receptor's source is an adult in good health. Material: peripheral blood, obtained on day 0 of AZD1222 vaccination. The gene calls are TRBV18 and TRBJ2-7; the match to TRBD2 covers 9 bases. CDR3 nucleotides: TGTGCCAGCTCACCGGCGACTAGCGGCTCCTACGAGCAGTACTTC. Its protein is CASSPATSGSYEQYF.